This T cell receptor (beta chain) appears in the sequencing data of a study of CD8 T cells in ankylosing spondylitis (dated by TCRdb to about 2017). Turning to the overall study: The study profiled T cell receptor beta repertoires in healthy donors and ankylosing spondylitis patients to find disease-linked TCR variants. The full study cohort was made up of approximately 24 ankylosing spondylitis patients and around 100 healthy donors. Peripheral blood samples were taken, and synovial fluid was additionally collected from ankylosing spondylitis patients.

What the authors observed across the whole study: Blood from ankylosing spondylitis patients appeared to be characterized by a TCR beta motif composed of about eight highly homologous amino acid variants. The disease-linked clones were reported to be significantly enriched in matched synovial fluid samples from ankylosing spondylitis patients. Some motif variants were previously reported in synovial fluid and blood of reactive arthritis patients, suggesting common disease-initiation mechanisms. The disease-linked clones had a CD8+ phenotype and were found at relatively low frequencies in peripheral blood.

These reads were obtained on an Illumina HiSeq 2500. Quantitative 5'-RACE with molecular barcodes was the method used to prepare the TCR beta libraries. Per the authors' processing: A new computational method based on a probabilistic model of VDJ rearrangement was used to identify disease-linked TCR variants. In-frame beta chains were kept once TCRdb had trimmed the public reads at Q25 with fastp and called clones with MiXCR. CDR3 protein sequences are deduplicated, and each keeps its most common genes and DNA. TCRdb, not the authors, supplied the V and J calls. The sample yields about 440,000 distinct CDR3 sequences; 15% to 20% were counted once. The top ten constitute about 0.94% of the sample. About this clonotype: There is no known antigen for this receptor. No base quality information exists; no much larger clone differs at one position.

The CDR3, cysteine through phenylalanine, is 14 amino acids long. The read is trimmed to its CDR3 DNA, 42 bases read in frame from base 1. Trimming accounts for 5 bases at V and 4 bases at J, while the number of junction bases matched to no gene is 1. CDR1 and CDR2, looked up from the germline V gene, are MDHEN and SYDVKM. This chain is built from TRBV28 and TRBJ2-1; 11 bases in the middle match TRBD2. The specimen sequenced was blood, either unsorted or a sorted T cell fraction (not recorded which). This TCR was recovered from a male donor with ankylosing spondylitis. The DNA reads TGTGCCAGCAGTACTAGCGGGGGTTACAATGAGCAGTTCTTC. It specifies CASSTSGGYNEQFF.